These T cell receptor beta chains were read from a single sample in a study of blood T cell repertoires in COVID-19. TCRdb keeps only in-frame clones here, not all; method: immunoSEQ multiplex PCR. The sample consists of a few hundred thousand clones, roughly 90% of them appearing once. The material sequenced was peripheral blood. Every receptor here comes from a woman aged 25 to 45 with COVID-19, enrolled during active disease. Both conserved end residues are part of each CDR3. The D gene is left open where the match is weak. Not all rows give a size; the values are once, few, many and, for expanded clones, a class.

j_call	clone_size	d_call	v_call	cdr3_nt	cdr3_aa
TRBJ2-3	NA	TRBD2	TRBV7-9	TGTGCCAGCAGCTTAGCCTGGGGAGGGACCACAGATACGCAGTATTTT	CASSLAWGGTTDTQYF
TRBJ1-5	NA	TRBD1	TRBV7-9	TGTGCCAGCAGCCCGATCGGGACAGGCAATCAGCCCCAGCATTTT	CASSPIGTGNQPQHF
TRBJ1-1	NA	TRBD1	TRBV11-2	TGTGCCAGCAGCTCACTCAGGGGGCGAACTGAAGCTTTCTTT	CASSSLRGRTEAFF
TRBJ2-7	NA	NA	TRBV11-2	TGTGCCAGCAGCGACGGACAGCACCCCTTAATCTACGAGCAGTACTTC	CASSDGQHPLIYEQYF
TRBJ1-1	once	NA	TRBV10-3	TGTGCCATCAGGGGGGGGGTCGACACTGAAGCTTTCTTT	CAIRGGVDTEAFF
TRBJ2-1	NA	TRBD2	TRBV19	TGTGCCAGTAGTATTCAGCGGGGGTACAATGAGCAGTTCTTC	CASSIQRGYNEQFF
TRBJ1-2	once	NA	TRBV6-4	TGTGCCAAGCTCGAGACAGTCACCTATGGCTACACCTTC	CAKLETVTYGYTF
TRBJ1-1	NA	TRBD1	TRBV19	TGTGCCAGTAGTATGGGGGACAGGCAGAACACTGAAGCTTTCTTT	CASSMGDRQNTEAFF
TRBJ2-7	NA	TRBD1	TRBV19	TGTGCCAGTAGTATTTCGGGGACAGGGCTCGAGCAGTACTTC	CASSISGTGLEQYF
TRBJ2-5	NA	NA	TRBV27	TGTGCCAGCAGTTCCCGACATACCCAAGAGACCCAGTACTTC	CASSSRHTQETQYF
TRBJ1-5	NA	NA	TRBV28	TGTGCCAGCAGGTTAACGGGACTGGCAAATCAGCCCCAGCATTTT	CASRLTGLANQPQHF
TRBJ1-2	few	NA	TRBV27	TGTGCCAGCAGTGGGCCTCCCGTCTATGGCTACACCTTC	CASSGPPVYGYTF
TRBJ1-2	NA	TRBD1	TRBV18	TGTGCCAGCTCACCCGGACAGGGGGGCTATGGCTACACCTTC	CASSPGQGGYGYTF
TRBJ2-3	few	NA	TRBV7-9	TGTGCCAGCAGCTTACCAGGGACAGATACGCAGTATTTT	CASSLPGTDTQYF
TRBJ2-1	NA	TRBD2	TRBV9	TGTGCCAGCAGCGCCGGGACTAGCATAGACAATGAGCAGTTCTTC	CASSAGTSIDNEQFF
TRBJ1-1	NA	NA	TRBV6-6	TGTGCCAGCAGCCCAAATCTACCCCCCACTGAAGCTTTCTTT	CASSPNLPPTEAFF
TRBJ2-7	NA	TRBD1	TRBV7-7	TGTGCCAGCAGCCGCGGACAGGGGAACGAGCAGTACTTC	CASSRGQGNEQYF
TRBJ1-4	NA	TRBD1	TRBV5-4	TGTGCCAGCAGCCCGGACAGGGGGCAGGAAAAACTGTTTTTT	CASSPDRGQEKLFF
TRBJ2-3	NA	NA	TRBV12-3/TRBV12-4	TGTGCCAGCAGCGCCAGGGCTGATACGCAGTATTTT	CASSARADTQYF
TRBJ2-7	NA	NA	TRBV20-1	TGCAGTGCTAGTTTGGGCCAGGGGCACTCCTACGAGCAGTACTTC	CSASLGQGHSYEQYF
TRBJ2-7	NA	NA	TRBV6-5	TGTGCCAGCAGTTACTCGACTGGCTACGAGCAGTACTTC	CASSYSTGYEQYF
TRBJ2-7	NA	NA	TRBV19	TGTGCCAGTAGTCCAGGGGCCTACGAGCAGTACTTC	CASSPGAYEQYF
TRBJ1-1	NA	NA	TRBV6-1	TGTGCCAGCAGTGAACCACCGGGAGGTGAAGCTTTCTTT	CASSEPPGGEAFF
TRBJ1-1	NA	TRBD1	TRBV5-1	TGCGCCAGCAGCCATGCGACAGGGGGCACTGAAGCTTTCTTT	CASSHATGGTEAFF
TRBJ2-1	NA	NA	TRBV11-1	TGTGCCAGCAGCTTACGGCGGGACCGCTCCTACAATGAGCAGTTCTTC	CASSLRRDRSYNEQFF
TRBJ2-5	few	TRBD1	TRBV14	TGTGCCAGCAGCCAAGATCAAGGACAGGGGGGATCCCACTTC	CASSQDQGQGGSHF
TRBJ1-1	once	TRBD1	TRBV13	TGTGCCAGCAGCTTAAAGTACAGGGGGCCCGAAGCTTTCTTT	CASSLKYRGPEAFF
TRBJ2-5	NA	NA	TRBV5-1	TGCGCCAGCAGCTTGTTCCCTAACGTCGGAGAGACCCAGTACTTC	CASSLFPNVGETQYF
TRBJ2-1	NA	TRBD2	TRBV10-2	TGCGCCAGCAGCCTAGCGGGCTACAATGAGCAGTTCTTC	CASSLAGYNEQFF
TRBJ1-4	NA	NA	TRBV2	TGTGCCAGCAGTGGTGGGCTCGGTGAAAAACTGTTTTTT	CASSGGLGEKLFF
TRBJ1-4	NA	TRBD1	TRBV5-1	TGCGCCAGCAGCACGGAGGCCGGGACAGGGGGTGAAAAACTGTTTTTT	CASSTEAGTGGEKLFF
TRBJ1-5	few	TRBD1	TRBV19	TGTGCCAGTGCTGACAGGGGCGACGAGCCCCAGCATTTT	CASADRGDEPQHF
TRBJ1-4	NA	NA	TRBV27	TGTGCCAGCAGTCTAAGCCTCACCCTAGCTAATGAAAAACTGTTTTTT	CASSLSLTLANEKLFF
TRBJ2-3	NA	NA	TRBV7-9	TGTGCCAGCAGTAACTCCGGGACACAAGATACGCAGTATTTT	CASSNSGTQDTQYF
TRBJ2-7	few	TRBD1	TRBV19	TGTGCCAGTAGGGGGACAGGCTCCTACGAGCAGTACTTC	CASRGTGSYEQYF
TRBJ2-1	NA	TRBD2	TRBV19	TGTGCCAGTAGTCCCGACGGACTAGCGGGAGTGGGGGAGCAGTTCTTC	CASSPDGLAGVGEQFF
TRBJ2-7	NA	TRBD1	TRBV5-1	TGCGCCAGCAGCTTGGCCGGGACAGGGGACTACGAGCAGTACTTC	CASSLAGTGDYEQYF
TRBJ2-1	NA	TRBD1	TRBV30	TGTGCCTGGAGCGCCAGGAAGGGGGCTTCGTTCTTC	CAWSARKGASFF
TRBJ1-5	once	NA	TRBV30	TGTGCCTGGAGTGTACGGGTTCATCAGCCCCAGCATTTT	CAWSVRVHQPQHF
TRBJ1-2	NA	NA	TRBV27	TGTGCCAGCAGTTTAGATCGGAACTATGGCTACACCTTC	CASSLDRNYGYTF
TRBJ2-5	NA	TRBD1	TRBV9	TGTGCCAGCAGCGTTGGAGGACAGGGCCAGGGGGAGACCCAGTACTTC	CASSVGGQGQGETQYF
TRBJ2-1	NA	NA	TRBV7-6	TGTGCCAGCAGCTTAGAGTCAGCTAGCTCCTACAATGAGCAGTTCTTC	CASSLESASSYNEQFF
TRBJ1-1	NA	TRBD1	TRBV19	TGTGCCAGTAGTATAGGGGGGACAGACCACGCTGAAGCTTTCTTT	CASSIGGTDHAEAFF
TRBJ2-7	NA	TRBD1	TRBV29-1	TGCAGCGTCGAAAAGACAGGGTCCGGATACGAGCAGTACTTC	CSVEKTGSGYEQYF
TRBJ2-2	NA	NA	TRBV2	TGTGCCAGCAGTGTGAGGTCCCCCGGGGAGCTGTTTTTT	CASSVRSPGELFF
TRBJ2-7	NA	TRBD1	TRBV11-3	TGTGCCAGCACCTCAAGCTTAATCCCCGGGACAGGCCGTTACGAGCAGTACTTC	CASTSSLIPGTGRYEQYF
TRBJ2-3	NA	NA	TRBV29-1	TGCAGCGTTGGGCACAGCACAGATACGCAGTATTTT	CSVGHSTDTQYF
TRBJ2-2	few	NA	TRBV7-9	TGTGCCAGCAGCTGGGGCTCTTGGACCGGGGAGCTGTTTTTT	CASSWGSWTGELFF
TRBJ2-1	NA	TRBD2	TRBV30	TGTGCCTGGGGACTAGCGGGAGTGCCCAATGAGCAGTTCTTC	CAWGLAGVPNEQFF
TRBJ2-7	NA	TRBD1	TRBV9	TGTGCCAGCAGCGTAGGGGGACAGGGGATCTACGAGCAGTACTTC	CASSVGGQGIYEQYF
TRBJ2-6	NA	TRBD1	TRBV30	TGTGCCTGGAATGGGGACAGGCAGTCTTCTGGGGCCAACGTCCTGACTTTC	CAWNGDRQSSGANVLTF
TRBJ1-1	few	NA	TRBV6-1	TGTGCCAGCAGTGAATATGCGGACAACCCAGCTTTCTTT	CASSEYADNPAFF
TRBJ2-7	NA	NA	TRBV7-9	TGTGCCAGCAGCCATACTGGCGGAAAACAATTCTCCTACGAGCAGTACTTC	CASSHTGGKQFSYEQYF
TRBJ2-2	NA	TRBD1	TRBV5-4	TGTGCCAGCAGCTTCCCCACAGGGGGTAACGGGGAGCTGTTTTTT	CASSFPTGGNGELFF
TRBJ2-1	few	TRBD2	TRBV9	TGTGCCAGCAGCAAGGGACTAGCGGGAGGGCCGGAAGCTGAGCAGTTCTTC	CASSKGLAGGPEAEQFF
TRBJ1-4	NA	NA	TRBV10-3	TGTGCCATCAGTGATATTGGCGGAATAAATGAAAAACTGTTTTTT	CAISDIGGINEKLFF
TRBJ1-1	NA	NA	TRBV28	TGTGCCAGCAGTCCAGGAGCAGGGCGGATAAACGCTGAAGCTTTCTTT	CASSPGAGRINAEAFF